The sequence of this T cell receptor beta chain was determined in a study of OX40 agonist ivuxolimab in advanced cancers. This CDR3 spans 15 amino acids. Germline lookup yields CDR1 LNHDA and CDR2 SQIVND (reference sequence). The V and J ends lost 5 bases and 10 bases respectively, with 18 bases between them. The repertoire was sequenced with immunoSEQ multiplex PCR; TCRdb's copy has only in-frame clones and lacks some. The table records fewer than 85,000 clones, 89% of them present only once. This chain links TRBV19 with TRBJ1-6; D is uncertain. The source was CD4+ or CD8+ T cells sorted from blood, collected in a trial of the OX40 agonist ivuxolimab. The origin of this receptor is an adult with an advanced solid tumor such as melanoma, head and neck, liver or kidney cancer. The CDR3 sequence: CASSLLGSGRSPLHF. CDR3 in DNA: TGTGCCAGTAGTCTCCTCGGCTCCGGGCGATCACCCCTCCACTTT.